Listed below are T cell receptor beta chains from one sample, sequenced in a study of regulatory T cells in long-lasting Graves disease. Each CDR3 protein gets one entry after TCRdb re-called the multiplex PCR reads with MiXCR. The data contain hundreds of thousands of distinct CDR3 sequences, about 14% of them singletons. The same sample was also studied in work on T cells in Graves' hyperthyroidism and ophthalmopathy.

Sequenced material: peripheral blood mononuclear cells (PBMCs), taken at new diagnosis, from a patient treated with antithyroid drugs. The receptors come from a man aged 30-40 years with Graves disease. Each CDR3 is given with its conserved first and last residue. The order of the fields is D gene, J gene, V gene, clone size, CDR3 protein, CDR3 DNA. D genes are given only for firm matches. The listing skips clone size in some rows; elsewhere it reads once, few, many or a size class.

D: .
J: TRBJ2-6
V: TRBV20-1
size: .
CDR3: CSAPPNSGANVLTF
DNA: TGCAGTGCGCCCCCGAACTCTGGGGCCAACGTCCTGACTTTC

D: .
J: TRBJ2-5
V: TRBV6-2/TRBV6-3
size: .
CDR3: CASSQERAETQYF
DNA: TGTGCCAGCAGTCAGGAAAGGGCAGAGACCCAGTACTTC

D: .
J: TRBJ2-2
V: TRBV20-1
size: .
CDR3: CSARGRADAGELFF
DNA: TGCAGTGCTAGAGGACGGGCGGACGCCGGGGAGCTGTTTTTT

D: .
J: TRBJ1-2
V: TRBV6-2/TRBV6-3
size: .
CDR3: CASSSGGINYGYTF
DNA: TGTGCCAGCAGTTCCGGGGGGATTAACTATGGCTACACCTTC

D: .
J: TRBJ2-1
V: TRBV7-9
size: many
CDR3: CASSLEGPREQFF
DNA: TGTGCCAGCAGCTTAGAAGGTCCTCGTGAGCAGTTCTTC

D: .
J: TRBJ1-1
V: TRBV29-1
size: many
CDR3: CSAQRGGNTEAFF
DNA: TGCAGCGCCCAGCGCGGGGGGAACACTGAAGCTTTCTTT

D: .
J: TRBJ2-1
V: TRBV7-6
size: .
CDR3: CASSKSRYEQFF
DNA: TGTGCCAGCAGCAAGTCCCGTTATGAGCAGTTCTTC

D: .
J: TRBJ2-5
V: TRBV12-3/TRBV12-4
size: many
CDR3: CASSHAGTQYF
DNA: TGTGCCAGCAGTCACGCGGGAACCCAGTACTTC

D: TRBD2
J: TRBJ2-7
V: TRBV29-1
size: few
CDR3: CSATRAGVSEQYF
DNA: TGCAGCGCGACTCGAGCGGGAGTATCCGAGCAGTACTTC

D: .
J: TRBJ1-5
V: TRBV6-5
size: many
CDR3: CASSYSTGGNQPQHF
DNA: TGTGCCAGCAGTTACTCGACCGGCGGCAATCAGCCCCAGCATTTT

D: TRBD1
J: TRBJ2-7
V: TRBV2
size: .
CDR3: CASTSDRGWHEQYF
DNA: TGTGCCAGCACTTCGGACAGGGGGTGGCACGAGCAGTACTTC

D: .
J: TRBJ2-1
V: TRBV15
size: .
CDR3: CATSRVAGRAYNEQFF
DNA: TGTGCCACCAGCAGAGTGGCGGGTAGGGCATACAATGAGCAGTTCTTC

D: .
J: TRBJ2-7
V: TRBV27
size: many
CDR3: CASSLRPKYEQYF
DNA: TGTGCCAGCAGTTTACGGCCTAAATACGAGCAGTACTTC

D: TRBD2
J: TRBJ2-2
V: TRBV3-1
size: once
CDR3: CASSQDPSGRAGELFF
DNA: TGTGCCAGCAGCCAAGATCCTAGCGGGAGGGCCGGGGAGCTGTTTTTT

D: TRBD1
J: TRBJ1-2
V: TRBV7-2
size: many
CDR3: CASSFNRGRLNGYTF
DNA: TGTGCCAGCAGCTTCAACAGGGGAAGACTCAATGGCTACACCTTC

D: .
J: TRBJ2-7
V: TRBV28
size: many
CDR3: CASSLFRGSYEQYF
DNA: TGTGCCAGCAGTTTATTTCGGGGGTCCTACGAGCAGTACTTC

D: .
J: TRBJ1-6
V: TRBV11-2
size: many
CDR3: CASSLVLGSQSPLHF
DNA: TGTGCCAGCAGCTTAGTGTTGGGCAGTCAATCACCCCTCCACTTT

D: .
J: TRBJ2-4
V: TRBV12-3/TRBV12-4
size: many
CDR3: CASSPAQNIQYF
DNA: TGTGCCAGCAGTCCAGCGCAAAACATTCAGTACTTC

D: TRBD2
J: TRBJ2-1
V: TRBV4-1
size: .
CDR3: CASSQVGRTSGYNEQFF
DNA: TGTGCCAGCAGCCAAGTAGGAAGGACTAGCGGTTACAATGAGCAGTTCTTC

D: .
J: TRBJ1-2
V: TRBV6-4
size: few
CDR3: CASSLSVGASYGYTF
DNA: TGTGCCAGCAGTCTCTCTGTCGGAGCTTCTTATGGCTACACCTTC

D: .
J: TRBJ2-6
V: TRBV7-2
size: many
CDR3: CASSTSSGANVLTF
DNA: TGTGCCAGCAGCACCAGCTCTGGGGCCAACGTCCTGACTTTC

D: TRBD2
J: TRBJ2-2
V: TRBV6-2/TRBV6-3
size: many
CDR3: CASLRGGTSGVNTGELFF
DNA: TGTGCCAGCCTCCGAGGGGGGACTAGCGGAGTCAACACCGGGGAGCTGTTTTTT

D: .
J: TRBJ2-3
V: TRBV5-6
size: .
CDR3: CASSFGRRADTQYF
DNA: TGTGCCAGCAGCTTTGGACGTCGGGCAGATACGCAGTATTTT

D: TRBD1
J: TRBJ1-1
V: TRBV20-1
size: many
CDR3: CSARTGGDTEAFF
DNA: TGCAGTGCTAGGACAGGGGGGGACACTGAAGCTTTCTTT